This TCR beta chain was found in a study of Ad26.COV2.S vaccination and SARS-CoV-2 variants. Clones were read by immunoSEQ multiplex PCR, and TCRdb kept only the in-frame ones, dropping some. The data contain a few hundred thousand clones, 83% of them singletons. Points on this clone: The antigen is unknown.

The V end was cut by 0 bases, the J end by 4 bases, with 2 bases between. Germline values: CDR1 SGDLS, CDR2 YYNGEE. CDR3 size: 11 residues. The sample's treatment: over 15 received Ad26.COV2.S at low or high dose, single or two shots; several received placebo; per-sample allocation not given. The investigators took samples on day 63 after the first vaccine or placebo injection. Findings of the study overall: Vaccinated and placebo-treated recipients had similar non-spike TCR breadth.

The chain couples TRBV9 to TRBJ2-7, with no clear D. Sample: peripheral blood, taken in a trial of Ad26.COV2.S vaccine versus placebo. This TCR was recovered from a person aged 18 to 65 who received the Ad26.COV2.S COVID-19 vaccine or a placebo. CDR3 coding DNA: TGTGCCAGCAGCGTAGGGTACGAGCAGTACTTC. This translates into CASSVGYEQYF.